Below are 10 T cell receptor beta chains sequenced from a single sample in a study of beta chain features in type 1 diabetes. Study results and limitations: Significant though moderate, a shortening of TCRB CDR3s appeared in all four CD4+ subsets of Type 1 diabetes patients.

These receptors are not linked to any known antigen. cDNA synthesis used the whole RNA isolate, giving expressed TCRB sequences. Some clones are missing from TCRdb's copy, which holds only in-frame ones; the method was immunoSEQ multiplex PCR. Of hundreds of thousands of clones in the sample, roughly 13% were seen once. Specimen: naive CD4+ T cells from blood. The receptors were gathered from a man younger than 35 with type 1 diabetes.

There are a few counts of this clone. The chain uses TRBV4-1 and TRBJ2-7, with 7 bases fitting TRBD2. V lost 0 bases and J lost 3; bases outside the gene matches: 8. CDR1 is MGHRA and CDR2 is YSYEKL in the germline V gene. CDR3 length: 16 amino acids. CDR3 in DNA: TGCGCCAGCAGCCAAGATAGGAGGCGGGGGTACTACGAGCAGTACTTC. It is translated as CASSQDRRRGYYEQYF.

This clone appeared a few times. This rearrangement joins TRBV11-3 to TRBJ2-1, with 7 bases aligning to TRBD2. The CDR3 length is 13 residues. J lost 12 bases, V lost 3 bases, and 8 bases had no gene match. Germline V gene sequence: CDR1 SGHNT, CDR2 YENEEA. Here the CDR3 reads CASSLGLSERQFF. The CDR3 DNA reads as TGTGCCAGCAGCTTGGGACTATCTGAGAGGCAGTTCTTC.

This clone was counted only a few times. The chain couples TRBV7-9 to TRBJ2-7; the D is unclear. The CDR3 is made up of 12 amino acids. Germline V CDR1 and CDR2: SEHNR, FQNEAQ (reference sequence). The V end lost 5 bases, the J end lost 9 bases, and 14 bases lay between the germline ends. CDR3 sequence (DNA): TGTGCCAGCAGCCCTGACCTCGGAAGGCAGTACTTC. Its translation is CASSPDLGRQYF.

This clone has more than one count but fewer than ten. This chain joins TRBV29-1 and TRBJ2-5, with 8 positions matching TRBD1. Germline lookup yields CDR1 SQVTM and CDR2 ANQGSEA. The CDR3 runs to 15 residues. Trimming removed 6 bases from V and 1 base from J; junction bases left unmatched: 10. In DNA, the CDR3 is TGCAGCGTAAGAGACAGGGGACGGGGCCAAGAGACCCAGTACTTC. This gives the protein CSVRDRGRGQETQYF.

The J gene is TRBJ1-4, the V gene TRBV7-2; D perhaps matches TRBD1 (5 bases). The length of the CDR3 is 15 residues. From germline, CDR1 is SGHTA and CDR2 FQGNSA. V gave up 6 bases and J gave up 5 bases, with 16 bases separating them. The CDR3 bases are TGTGCCAGCAGTACTCAGGGACGGCGGAATGAAAAACTGTTTTTT. Its translation is CASSTQGRRNEKLFF.

The V gene is TRBV20-1, the J gene TRBJ1-2; D call uncertain. With 5 bases removed from V and 7 bases from J, the gap between germline ends came to 11 bases. The CDR3 runs 11 residues. Germline CDR1 reads DFQATT; CDR2 reads SNEGSKA (reference sequence). CDR3 region: CSAQYQFGYTF. DNA for the CDR3: TGCAGTGCTCAATACCAGTTTGGCTACACCTTC.

The rearrangement uses TRBV28 and TRBJ1-5; D is unresolved. CDR3 length: 13 amino acids. Germline V gene data show CDR1 as MDHEN and CDR2 as SYDVKM. V was shortened by 5 bases and J by 6 bases, with 11 bases between the two germline ends. This CDR3 is CASSPLRVQPQHF. The CDR3 region has the DNA TGTGCCAGCAGTCCCCTCCGTGTTCAGCCCCAGCATTTT.

This chain joins TRBV5-4 and TRBJ2-3, with no clear D. Germline-derived CDR1 and CDR2 are SGHNT and YYREEE (reference sequence). Trimming pared 1 base from V and 5 bases from J, leaving 11 bases between. The CDR3 runs 14 residues. CDR3 DNA: TGTGCCAGCAGCTTGTTAGGTGCCCGAGATACGCAGTATTTT. Amino acid sequence: CASSLLGARDTQYF.

The gene calls are TRBV30 and TRBJ2-2; 13 bases align to TRBD2. Trimming took 3 bases from V and 6 from J; bases not matched to a gene: 4. CDR1 and CDR2 (germline): GTSNPN, SVGIG (reference sequence). This CDR3 region has 15 residues. The CDR3 DNA reads TGTGCCTGGAGCGGACTAGCGGGAGATTCCGGGGAGCTGTTTTTT. This sequence encodes CAWSGLAGDSGELFF.

The gene calls are TRBV6-5 and TRBJ2-7, with 7 bases fitting TRBD1. CDR1 is MNHEY, CDR2 SVGAGI, per germline. The CDR3 runs to 12 residues. The J segment lost 7 bases and the V segment lost 5 bases, leaving 5 bases of the junction unmatched. In DNA, the CDR3 is TGTGCCAGCAGTATACAGGGGAGAGAGCAGTACTTC. It specifies CASSIQGREQYF.